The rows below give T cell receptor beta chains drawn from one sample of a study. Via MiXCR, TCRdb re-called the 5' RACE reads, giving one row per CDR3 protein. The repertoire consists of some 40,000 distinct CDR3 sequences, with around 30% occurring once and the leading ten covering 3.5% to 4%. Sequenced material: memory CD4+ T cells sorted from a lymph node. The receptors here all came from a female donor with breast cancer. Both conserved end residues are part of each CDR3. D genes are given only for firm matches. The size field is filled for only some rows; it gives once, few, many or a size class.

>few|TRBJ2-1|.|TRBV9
TGTGCCAGCAGCGTAGGGATCCAGTCCTCCTACAATGAGCAGTTCTTC
CASSVGIQSSYNEQFF
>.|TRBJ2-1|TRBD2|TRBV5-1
TGCGCCAGCAGACCACTAGCGGGGATCTCCTACAATGAGCAGTTCTTC
CASRPLAGISYNEQFF
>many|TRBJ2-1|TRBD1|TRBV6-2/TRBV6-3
TGTGCCAGCAGTCACGGACAGGGTCCCTACAATGAGCAGTTCTTC
CASSHGQGPYNEQFF
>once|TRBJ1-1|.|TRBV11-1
TGTGCCAGCAGCTTCGGGACCCAAGAAAAGGCTTTCTTT
CASSFGTQEKAFF
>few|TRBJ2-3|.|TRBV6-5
TGTGCCAGCAGTTACTCGGGCGGGCTCTCTGATACGCAGTATTTT
CASSYSGGLSDTQYF
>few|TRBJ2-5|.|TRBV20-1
TGCAGTAAGGGGGGCCGGGAGACCCAGTACTTC
CSKGGRETQYF
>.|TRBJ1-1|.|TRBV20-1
TGCAGTGCTGTAGCGGACAGAACGAACACTGAAGCTTTCTTT
CSAVADRTNTEAFF
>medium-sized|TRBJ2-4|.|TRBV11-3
TGTGCCAGCAGCTTCCGGGACGGTAGTAACATTCAGTACTTC
CASSFRDGSNIQYF
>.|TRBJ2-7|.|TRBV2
TGTGCCAGCAAGCTGGAAGGTCGCCAGCAGTACTTC
CASKLEGRQQYF
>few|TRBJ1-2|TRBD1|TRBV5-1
TGCGCCAGCAGCTTGGAGGGGGCAGAAGGCTACACCTTC
CASSLEGAEGYTF
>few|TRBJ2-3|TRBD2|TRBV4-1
TGCGCCAGCAGCCAATCGGAGGCTAGCGGGGCGGATACGCAGTATTTT
CASSQSEASGADTQYF
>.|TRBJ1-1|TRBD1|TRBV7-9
TGTGCCAGCAGCCACCGACAGGGGGCGGCTAGGGACACTGAAGCTTTCTTT
CASSHRQGAARDTEAFF
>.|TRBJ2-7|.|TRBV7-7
TGTGCCAGCAGCGAGGACAGAGAGTACGAGCAGTACTTC
CASSEDREYEQYF
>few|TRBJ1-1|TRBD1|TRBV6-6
TGTGCCAGCAGTTACCGACAGGGTCGGACTTTCTTT
CASSYRQGRTFF
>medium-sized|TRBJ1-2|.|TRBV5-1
TGCGCCATCCTCTTCGAAGCAGGGCTTGCTGGCTACACCTTC
CAILFEAGLAGYTF
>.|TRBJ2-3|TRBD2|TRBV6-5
TGTGCCAGCAGTTACCGTCCGGGACTAGCGGGAGAGTTGACAGATACGCAGTATTTT
CASSYRPGLAGELTDTQYF
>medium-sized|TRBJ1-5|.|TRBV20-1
TGCAGTGCTTACCCTATCGCCATCTATAGCAATCAGCCCCAGCATTTT
CSAYPIAIYSNQPQHF
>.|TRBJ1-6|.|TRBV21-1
TGTGCCAGCAGAAAAGGAGAGCGTTATTCACCCCTCCACTTT
CASRKGERYSPLHF
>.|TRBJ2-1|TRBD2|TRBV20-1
TGCAGTGCTGGAACTAGCGGGAGCCGCAATGAGCAGTTCTTC
CSAGTSGSRNEQFF
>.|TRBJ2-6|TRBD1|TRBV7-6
TGTGCCAGCAGCCCCGGGACAGGACGCGGACTTGGGGCCAACGTCCTGACTTTC
CASSPGTGRGLGANVLTF
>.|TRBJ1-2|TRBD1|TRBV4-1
TGCGCCAGCAGCCAGTCCGGGACAGGATCTAACTATGGCTACACCTTC
CASSQSGTGSNYGYTF
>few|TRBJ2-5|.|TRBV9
TGTGCCAGCAGCGTAGGGGCACACAGGGAAGAGACCCAGTACTTC
CASSVGAHREETQYF
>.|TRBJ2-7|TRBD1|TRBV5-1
TGCGCCGGCAGCTTGCGAGGGACAGCATCCTACGAGCAGTACTTC
CAGSLRGTASYEQYF
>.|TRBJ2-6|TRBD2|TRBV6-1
TGTGCCAGCAGTGGCTCTCCGGGGGGACCAACTGGGGCCAACGTCCTGACTTTC
CASSGSPGGPTGANVLTF
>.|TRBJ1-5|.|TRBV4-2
TGTGCCAGCAGCCAAGAACCACAGAGCAATCAGCCCCAGCATTTT
CASSQEPQSNQPQHF
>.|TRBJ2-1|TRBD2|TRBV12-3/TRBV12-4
TGTGCCAGCAGTCCCTGGGGGACTACAAGCAGGGATGAGCAGTTCTTC
CASSPWGTTSRDEQFF
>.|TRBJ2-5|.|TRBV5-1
TGCGCCAGCAGCTTGGACGCGGGGCCCAGGGAGACCCAGTACTTC
CASSLDAGPRETQYF
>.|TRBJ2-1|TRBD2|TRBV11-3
TGTGCCAGCAGCTTAGGGACTAGTTATAATAGTGAGCAGTTCTTC
CASSLGTSYNSEQFF
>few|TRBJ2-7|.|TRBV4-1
TGCGCCAGCAGCCAAGGTTGGGGAAGACGCTACGAGCAGTACTTC
CASSQGWGRRYEQYF
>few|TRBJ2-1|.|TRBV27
TGTGCCAGCAGTTCCCTCTTGCGGGAGCAGTTCTTC
CASSSLLREQFF
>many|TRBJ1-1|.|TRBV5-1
TGCGCCAGCAGCTTGGGGGGCAGAACGAACACTGAAGCTTTCTTT
CASSLGGRTNTEAFF
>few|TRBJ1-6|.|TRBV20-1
TGCAGTGCAAGGGTTACAGAAAGCTCCTATAATTCACCCCTCCACTTT
CSARVTESSYNSPLHF
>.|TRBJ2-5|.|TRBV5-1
TGCGCCAGCAGCTTGGAACGGAGGGAGACCCAGTACTTC
CASSLERRETQYF
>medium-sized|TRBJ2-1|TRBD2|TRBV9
TGTGCCAGCAGCGCCGGGACTAGCGCGGCGAGCTCCTACAATGAGCAGTTCTTC
CASSAGTSAASSYNEQFF
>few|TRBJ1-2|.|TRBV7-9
TGTGCCAGCAGCTTAAGGGGCCATGGCTACACCTTC
CASSLRGHGYTF
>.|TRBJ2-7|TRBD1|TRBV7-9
TGTGCCAGCAGCACCAGACCGGGACAGAGCTACGAGCAGTACTTC
CASSTRPGQSYEQYF
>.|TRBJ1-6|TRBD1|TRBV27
TGTGCCAGCAGTTTATCCTGGACAGGGTTGAATTCACCCCTCCACTTT
CASSLSWTGLNSPLHF
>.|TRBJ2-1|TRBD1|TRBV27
TGTGCCAGCAATAAACCGCTCGGGACAGGACCTAATGAGCAGTTCTTC
CASNKPLGTGPNEQFF
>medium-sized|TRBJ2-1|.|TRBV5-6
TGTGCCAGCAGCTTGCCCAGCGGGACATCCAATGAGCAGTTCTTC
CASSLPSGTSNEQFF
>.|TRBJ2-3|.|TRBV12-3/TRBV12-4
TGTGCCAGCAGTTTTGGGCGGGGCTCCCAGTATTTT
CASSFGRGSQYF
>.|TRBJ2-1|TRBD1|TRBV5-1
TGCGCCAGCGGACAGGGATACAATGAGCAGTTCTTC
CASGQGYNEQFF
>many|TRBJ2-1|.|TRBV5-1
TGCGCCAGCAGCTTGCGCGGCGATTATGAGCAGTTCTTC
CASSLRGDYEQFF
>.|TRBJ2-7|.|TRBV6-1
TGTGCCAGCAGCCAAACGGGGGCAAACCAAGAGCAGTACTTC
CASSQTGANQEQYF
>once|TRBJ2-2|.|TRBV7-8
TGTGCCAGCAGCTTAATGACGGGGGACACCGGGGAGCTGTTTTTT
CASSLMTGDTGELFF
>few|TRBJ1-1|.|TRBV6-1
TGTGCCAGCAGTGAACAACCGTGGGGCAACACTGAAGCTTTCTTT
CASSEQPWGNTEAFF
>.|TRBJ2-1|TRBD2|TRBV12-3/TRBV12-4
TGTGCCAGCAGTTTAGGGAGCGGGAGGTCCGGTGAGCAGTTCTTC
CASSLGSGRSGEQFF
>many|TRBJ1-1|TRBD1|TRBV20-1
TGCAGTGCTAGAGACGACAGGGTGATAGCTGAAGCTTTCTTT
CSARDDRVIAEAFF
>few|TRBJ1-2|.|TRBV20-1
TGCAGTGCTAGCAACTACGGGAGATATGGCTACACCTTC
CSASNYGRYGYTF
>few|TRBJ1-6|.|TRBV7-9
TGTGCCAGCAGCTTAGATCGGGATTCACCCCTCCACTTT
CASSLDRDSPLHF